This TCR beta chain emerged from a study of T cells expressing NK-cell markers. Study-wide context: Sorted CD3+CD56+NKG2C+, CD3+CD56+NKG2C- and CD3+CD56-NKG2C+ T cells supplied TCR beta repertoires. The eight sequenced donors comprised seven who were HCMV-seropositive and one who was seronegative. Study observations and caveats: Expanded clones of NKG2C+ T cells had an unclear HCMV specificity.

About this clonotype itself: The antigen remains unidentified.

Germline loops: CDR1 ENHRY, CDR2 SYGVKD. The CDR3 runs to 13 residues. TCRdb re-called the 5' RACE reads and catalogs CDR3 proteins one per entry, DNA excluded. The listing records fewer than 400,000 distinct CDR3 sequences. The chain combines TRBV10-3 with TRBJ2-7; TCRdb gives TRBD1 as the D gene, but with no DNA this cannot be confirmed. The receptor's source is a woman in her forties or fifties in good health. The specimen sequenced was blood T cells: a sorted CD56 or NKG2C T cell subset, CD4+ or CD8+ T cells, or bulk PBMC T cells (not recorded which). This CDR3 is CAITGGTGTEQYF.